Described below is a single TCR beta chain sequence and its context. Its antigen is currently not known. Base qualities are not at hand, and no much larger clone is one base apart. The data originate from a study of shared clonotypes between healthy human individuals (dated by TCRdb to the early 2020s). Background for the entire study: Two women and three men aged 18 to 49 years were included in the cohort. Per donor, leukapheresis produced somewhere between about 0.8 and 9 billion PBMCs. The study deeply sequenced blood TCR repertoires of about five healthy adults to estimate repertoire size and the extent of clonotype sharing between individuals. For each donor, CD4 naive and CD4 memory were each run on three plates, CD8 naive on two plates, and CD8 memory on one plate. Different laboratories and diverse techniques were used to prepare libraries and sequence TCR repertoires, to increase sequencing depth and limit assay-specific biases. Overall results and qualifications from the work: Naive subsets generally had larger estimated clonotype richness than memory subsets. Sampling was restricted to blood, and TCR repertoires in tissue are likely to differ from TCR repertoires in blood. Even with the large sequencing depth, rarefaction of the sorted-subset datasets indicated that sequencing was incomplete. About 4.5% of naive CD4, around 3.6% of naive CD8, approximately 2.2% of memory CD4, and about 0.4% of memory CD8 clonotypes were shared across four donors. Based on pairwise subsampling, the degree of clonotype sharing among donors was expected to be affected by sequencing depth. Because the study included only a small number of donors, the genetic and exposure-history diversity represented was limited. Higher generation probabilities were observed for clonotypes shared by all four sorted-subset donors than for non-shared clonotypes.

CDR1 is given as KGHSH and CDR2 as LQKENI, both from the germline V gene. Trimming removed 3 bases from V and 4 bases from J, leaving 9 bases between the germline ends. From its cysteine to its phenylalanine, the CDR3 spans 13 amino acids. Just CDR3 DNA is preserved here, 39 bases in frame from base 1. The donors were healthy, HIV-negative adults with no recently reported acute infections or vaccinations. Only Caucasian adults living in Nashville, Tennessee, USA were represented among the donors. CD4+ T cells were enriched by magnetic negative selection; naive cells were then positively selected on CD45RA, and the negative fraction formed the memory subset. After blood collection by leukapheresis, PBMCs were isolated using Ficoll-Histopaque density gradient centrifugation and then cryopreserved in the vapor phase of liquid nitrogen. Analytical flow cytometry was used to check the purity and quantity of each magnetically sorted T cell population. Each sorted fraction had its genomic DNA isolated and then quantified by UV absorbance on a Nanodrop 2000c.

Using the deep immunoSEQ assay, TCR CDR3 regions were amplified from genomic DNA by multiplex PCR. Extracted genomic DNA from each cell subset was spread evenly across all wells of several immunoSEQ 96-well plates, with each plate serving as a replicate. For sorted subsets, around 0.2 ug genomic DNA, equal to some 30,000 T cell genomes, was loaded into each replicate PCR. Purified libraries were measured with a Qubit 3.0 fluorometer, size-checked on a Bioanalyzer 2100, and measured again with the KAPA Library Quantification kit. Every immunoSEQ 96-well plate was sequenced on a dedicated single-read 150-cycle Illumina NextSeq 550 flow cell. In the paper's pipeline: Because the immunoSEQ output held only junctional sequences and lacked quality scores, the filtering could not match the filtering applied to full-length reads. Sequences were annotated with PyIR, a Python wrapper for IgBLAST v1.9, using IMGT germline references to assign V/J genes and CDR3. Reads were filtered out if the reads had weak V/J assignments (E-value above 1e-6), no CDR3, stop codons, out-of-frame junctions, or ambiguous translated residues. V3J clonotypes were defined as sequences sharing the same inferred V gene, J gene, and CDR3 amino acid sequence. Percentage overlap between repertoires was computed as shared unique clonotypes divided by the size of the smaller repertoire. Three approaches were used to assess repertoire richness: RTK rarefaction, the Chao1 estimator, and Recon v2.1 estimates of unobserved clonotypes. Generation probabilities were computed with OLGA for all TCRbeta clonotypes obtained by the gDNA method from a few donors. What TCRdb holds here is the immuneACCESS table cut down to in-frame rearrangements. Part of the clones is not present; checked against another copy, under half of the missing clones reflect an unresolved V gene, and the others are unexplained. For V, J and clone size, that table is used; D and trimming come from the DNA. A total of 2 million to 2.5 million clones appear in this sample, about 94% of them only once. Jointly, the top ten make up around 0.13% of the sample.

This receptor was obtained from a man aged 18 to 30 in good health. This receptor chain uses TRBV18 and TRBJ1-1; the D segment cannot be called with confidence. The sequenced sample consisted of naive CD4+ T cells sorted from blood. Sample cell subset or site, as interpreted from the label and publication: CD45RA+ positively selected. Read as DNA, the sequence is TGTGCCAGCTCACCCCCAGTGAGCACTGAAGCTTTCTTT. This sequence encodes CASSPPVSTEAFF.